Sequencing of this T cell receptor beta chain was carried out in a study of blood T cell repertoires in COVID-19. On the study more broadly: COVID-19 samples from acute and convalescent phases originated in the United States, Italy and Spain. PBMCs, B-cell-depleted T cells, or T cells were the source of the cDNA or gDNA that made up the material.

This clone was recorded once. Authors' analysis steps: Amplification with reference gene primers provided the estimates of nucleated cell counts. TCRdb's table, derived via immunoSEQ multiplex PCR, lists solely in-frame clones and lacks some. Clonal size and the V and J genes are those of that table, whereas D and trimming came from the DNA. The sample lists about 24,000 clones, approximately 90% occurring once. The CDR3 sequence is 12 residues long. Germline CDR1 and CDR2: SQVTM and ANQGSEA. V was cut by 5 bases and J by 6 bases, with 13 bases left in between. Sequencing was done on a sample of peripheral blood. This rearrangement joins TRBV29-1 to TRBJ1-2; D is perhaps TRBD1 (6 bases). The TCR was taken from a woman of 80 years or more with active or convalescent COVID-19. The CDR3 region is CSVLTGVDGYTF. The CDR3 nucleotides are TGCAGCGTTCTGACAGGAGTTGATGGCTACACCTTC.